These 28 T cell receptor beta chains were all obtained from the same sample, sequenced in a study of T cells in localized non-small cell lung cancer. Profiled with immunoSEQ multiplex PCR; TCRdb holds only in-frame clones, not every one. The table lists around 21,000 clones, 85% to 90% of them singletons, with roughly 14% in the top ten. Sequencing used peripheral blood, obtained before any cancer treatment. These receptor sequences come from a male donor aged 60 or over with stage I lung adenocarcinoma.

This rearrangement joins TRBV7-2 to TRBJ1-4; 8 bases align to TRBD1. This CDR3 has 16 residues. Losses at the gene ends were 4 bases for V and 4 bases for J; bases not matched to a gene: 8. CDR1 and CDR2 (germline): SGHTA, FQGNSA. DNA for the CDR3: TGTGCCAGCAGCTACAATACGGGACAGGATAATGAAAAACTGTTTTTT. Residues: CASSYNTGQDNEKLFF.

V and J are TRBV30 and TRBJ1-1; D not resolved. The CDR3 loop spans 15 amino acids. Germline CDR1 reads GTSNPN; CDR2 reads SVGIG (reference sequence). Trimming cost V 0 bases and J 6 bases, with 17 bases left between them. Here the CDR3 reads CAWSVKMGGRAEAFF. The DNA for the CDR3 is TGTGCCTGGAGTGTAAAAATGGGAGGACGAGCTGAAGCTTTCTTT.

The chain uses TRBV11-2 and TRBJ2-5; TRBD2 agrees at 7 bases. Germline V gene data show CDR1 as SGHAT and CDR2 as FQNNGV. The V gene end was trimmed by 5 bases and the J gene end by 5 bases; junction bases not matched to a gene: 17. The CDR3 totals 17 residues. CDR3 region: CASSEATVSGGLETQYF. CDR3 DNA sequence: TGTGCCAGCAGCGAAGCCACAGTATCGGGGGGTTTGGAGACCCAGTACTTC.

The chain combines TRBV28 with TRBJ1-1; D unresolved. Germline values: CDR1 MDHEN, CDR2 SYDVKM. With 2 bases removed from V and 5 bases from J, the gap between germline ends came to 9 bases. The length of the CDR3 is 13 residues. CDR3 nucleotide sequence: TGTGCCAGCAGTTTACAACCCCGAACTGAAGCTTTCTTT. Protein sequence: CASSLQPRTEAFF. Complete variable domain (other parts from reference TRBV28 and TRBJ1-1): DVKVTQSSRYLVKRTGEKVFLECVQDMDHENMFWYRQDPGLGLRLIYFSYDVKMKEKGDIPEGYSVSREKKERFSLILESASTNQTSMYLCASSLQPRTEAFFGQGTRLTVV.

V is TRBV14 and J is TRBJ1-1, with TRBD1 identical over 8 bases. After removal of 5 bases from V and 2 bases from J, the junction contained 7 bases not matched to a gene. From germline, CDR1 is SGHDN and CDR2 FVKESK. The CDR3 extends over 15 amino acids. The CDR3 reads CASSYSGQGNTEAFF. The CDR3 region has the DNA TGTGCCAGCAGCTATTCCGGACAGGGAAACACTGAAGCTTTCTTT. Full variable domain (rest looked up from reference TRBV14 and TRBJ1-1): EAGVTQFPSHSVIEKGQTVTLRCDPISGHDNLYWYRRVMGKEIKFLLHFVKESKQDESGMPNNRFLAERTGGTYSTLKVQPAELEDSGVYFCASSYSGQGNTEAFFGQGTRLTVV.

This sequence joins TRBV7-9 and TRBJ2-5, with TRBD1 matching over 8 bases. The V and J ends lost 5 bases and 4 bases, in that order; junction bases with no gene match: 9. From germline, CDR1 is SEHNR and CDR2 FQNEAQ (reference sequence). The CDR3 runs 15 residues. CDR3 region: CASSLGTTGGETQYF. In DNA, the CDR3 is TGTGCCAGCAGCCTAGGAACTACAGGGGGAGAGACCCAGTACTTC.

The V and J genes are TRBV5-5 and TRBJ1-5; TRBD1 aligns across 7 bases. The ends lost 3 bases at V and 5 bases at J; junction bases unmatched: 2. Germline assignment: CDR1 SGHKS and CDR2 YYEKEE (reference sequence). This CDR3 region has 13 residues. Written as DNA, the CDR3 is TGTGCCAGCAGCTCCCAGGGGGATCAGCCCCAGCATTTT. Translated: CASSSQGDQPQHF. The full variable domain, in which reference TRBV5-5 and TRBJ1-5 provide the parts outside the CDR3, is DAGVTQSPTHLIKTRGQQVTLRCSPISGHKSVSWYQQVLGQGPQFIFQYYEKEERGRGNFPDRFSARQFPNYSSELNVNALLLGDSALYLCASSSQGDQPQHFGDGTRLSIL.

The chain combines TRBV5-5 with TRBJ1-4; 9 bases are a match to TRBD1. In germline, CDR1 is SGHKS, CDR2 YYEKEE (reference sequence). V lost 1 base to trimming and J lost 2 bases; unmatched junction nucleotides: 6. The CDR3 totals 17 residues. CDR3 loop: CASSLKWTGVTNEKLFF. Written as DNA, the CDR3 is TGTGCCAGCAGCTTGAAGTGGACAGGGGTTACTAATGAAAAACTGTTTTTT.

The chain combines TRBV16 with TRBJ2-7; D is tentatively TRBD1 or TRBD2 (5 bases each). The germline CDR1 and CDR2 sequences are KGHSY and FQNENV. V lost 2 bases and J lost 1, with 15 bases in between. The CDR3 runs 16 residues. The CDR3 sequence is CASSQGSGTVSYEQYF. In nucleotides, the CDR3 is TGTGCCAGCAGCCAAGGCTCGGGGACCGTTTCCTACGAGCAGTACTTC. Full variable domain (rest looked up from reference TRBV16 and TRBJ2-7): GEEVAQTPKHLVRGEGQKAKLYCAPIKGHSYVFWYQQVLKNEFKFLISFQNENVFDETGMPKERFSAKCLPNSPCSLEIQATKLEDSAVYFCASSQGSGTVSYEQYFGPGTRLTVT.

CDR3 in amino acids: CASSQLHTRTETQYF. The CDR3 DNA reads TGCGCCAGCAGCCAACTCCATACTAGAACGGAGACCCAGTACTTC. The V and J genes are TRBV4-1 and TRBJ2-5, with a tentative D call TRBD2 (5 bases). This CDR3 contains 15 residues. The germline CDR1 and CDR2 sequences are MGHRA and YSYEKL. Trimming took 2 bases from V and 5 from J, leaving 15 bases between them.

The chain carries TRBV5-6 and TRBJ1-3, with D possibly TRBD1 on 5 matching bases. The CDR3 sequence is 14 residues long. V lost 4 bases, J lost 4 bases, and 12 bases lay in between. The V gene's germline CDR1 is SGHDT and CDR2 YYEEEE. As DNA, the CDR3 is TGTGCCAGCAGCGTGAGGGGAGCCGGAAACACCATATATTTT. Its protein is CASSVRGAGNTIYF.

This chain links TRBV5-6 with TRBJ2-3; D remains unclear. The length of the CDR3 is 12 residues. Trimming cost V 2 bases and J 2 bases, with 3 bases left between them. In germline, CDR1 is SGHDT, CDR2 YYEEEE. CDR3 bases: TGTGCCAGCAGCTTTGACACAGATACGCAGTATTTT. Its translation is CASSFDTDTQYF.

This sequence joins TRBV14 and TRBJ2-3; 12 positions match TRBD1. Per the germline V gene, CDR1 is SGHDN and CDR2 is FVKESK. Trimming took 4 bases from V and 2 from J; bases not matched to a gene: 13. This CDR3 is built from 19 residues. The CDR3 DNA sequence: TGTGCCAGCAGCCCAATGGGGACAGGGGGCCTATCCAACACAGATACGCAGTATTTT. The encoded protein is CASSPMGTGGLSNTDTQYF.

This chain links TRBV9 with TRBJ1-4; no clear D. CDR3 length: 15 residues. Germline values: CDR1 SGDLS, CDR2 YYNGEE. Between the trimmed V and J ends, which lost 0 bases and 4 bases, there was a span of 10 bases. CDR3 sequence: CASSVATANNEKLFF. The CDR3, as DNA: TGTGCCAGCAGCGTAGCAACAGCCAATAATGAAAAACTGTTTTTT.

Only a few counts were recorded for this clone. V gene TRBV19 combines with J gene TRBJ1-2, with TRBD1 matching over 9 bases. The V segment lost 4 bases and the J segment 7 bases; nucleotides outside the gene matches: 10. CDR1 and CDR2 from the germline V gene are LNHDA and SQIVND (reference sequence). The CDR3 spans 15 residues. CDR3 amino acids: CASSTPGTGSGGYTF. The CDR3 DNA reads as TGTGCCAGTAGTACCCCCGGGACAGGGTCCGGTGGCTACACCTTC.

This clone was counted a few times. The CDR3 is CASSELLKNSPLHF. CDR3 nucleotide sequence: TGTGCCAGCAGTGAACTACTGAAGAATTCACCCCTCCACTTT. The chain has TRBV6-1 and TRBJ1-6; D ambiguous. The germline V and J ends were trimmed by 2 bases and 7 bases, with 9 bases remaining between them. CDR1 is MNHNS, CDR2 SASEGT, per germline. The CDR3 contains 14 residues.

The gene calls are TRBV7-6 and TRBJ1-2, with unresolved D. The CDR3 consists of 17 residues. Trimming shortened V by 3 bases and J by 1 base, and 18 bases separated the two germline ends. Germline V gene lookup returns CDR1 SGHVS and CDR2 FNYEAQ. The CDR3 coding sequence is TGTGCCAGCAGCTTTAATCCCCCCGGCGCGATTAACTATGGCTACACCTTC. Protein sequence: CASSFNPPGAINYGYTF.

The rearrangement joins TRBV10-3 to TRBJ2-7; 7 bases are a match to TRBD1. This CDR3 has 13 residues. V lost 6 bases, J lost 2 bases, and 4 bases stayed unmatched. Germline lookup yields CDR1 ENHRY and CDR2 SYGVKD. CDR3 bases: TGTGCCATCAGATGGGACAGAGCCTACGAGCAGTACTTC. Amino acids: CAIRWDRAYEQYF.

The sample holds a few counts of this clone. The CDR3 loop is CASSFGTGNSPLHF. DNA for the CDR3: TGTGCCAGCAGCTTTGGGACAGGGAATTCACCCCTCCACTTT. V usage is TRBV5-8 and J usage is TRBJ1-6; 9 nucleotides align to TRBD1. After removal of 2 bases from V and 7 bases from J, the junction contained 1 base not matched to a gene. The CDR3 runs 14 residues. Germline assignment: CDR1 SGHTS and CDR2 YDEGEE.

V gene TRBV7-9 combines with J gene TRBJ1-2; D perhaps matches TRBD1 (5 bases). Between the trimmed V and J ends, which lost 5 bases and 4 bases, there was a span of 11 bases. The germline gives CDR1 SEHNR, CDR2 FQNEAQ (reference sequence). The CDR3 spans 13 residues. As DNA, the CDR3 is TGTGCCAGCAGCCCTTTGGGACCCTATGGCTACACCTTC. This gives the protein CASSPLGPYGYTF. Complete variable domain (other parts from reference TRBV7-9 and TRBJ1-2): DTGVSQNPRHKITKRGQNVTFRCDPISEHNRLYWYRQTLGQGPEFLTYFQNEAQLEKSRLLSDRFSAERPKGSFSTLEIQRTEQGDSAMYLCASSPLGPYGYTFGSGTRLTVV.

The rearrangement links TRBV6-4 to TRBJ1-6, with D unresolved. The CDR3 totals 13 residues. CDR1 and CDR2 from the germline V gene are MRHNA and SNTAGT. V was shortened by 2 bases and J by 5 bases, with 4 bases between the two germline ends. The CDR3 nucleotides are TGTGCCAGCAGTGACGGGAATAATTCACCCCTCCACTTT. Protein product: CASSDGNNSPLHF.

The J gene is TRBJ1-1, the V gene TRBV10-1; D is possibly TRBD1 (5 bases). Germline CDR1 is WNHNN and CDR2 is SYGVQD (reference sequence). V lost 4 bases and J lost 2, with 14 bases in between. CDR3 size: 15 residues. The CDR3 nucleotides read TGCGCCAGCAGTGCTGGGGTCGGGGCAAACACTGAAGCTTTCTTT. Encoded protein: CASSAGVGANTEAFF.

This clone has just a few counts. This chain connects TRBV15 to TRBJ1-1, with 9 bases aligning to TRBD1. With 9 bases clipped from V and 5 bases from J, the junction kept 7 bases outside the gene matches. Germline V gives CDR1 LNHNV, CDR2 YYDKDF (reference sequence). The CDR3 is made up of 13 amino acids. The CDR3 spells CATEQGAGTEAFF. DNA of the CDR3: TGTGCCACTGAACAGGGGGCCGGGACTGAAGCTTTCTTT.

This chain links TRBV19 with TRBJ1-1; a possible D gene is TRBD1 (6 bases). Germline CDR1 LNHDA, CDR2 SQIVND (reference sequence). V shed 1 base and J shed 7 bases, with 10 bases lying between them. This CDR3 is 13 amino acids long. The CDR3 DNA reads as TGTGCCAGTAGTATAGTAACAGGGCTTGAAGCTTTCTTT. Translated: CASSIVTGLEAFF.

V and J are TRBV4-3 and TRBJ1-3, with 7 positions matching TRBD1. Germline assignment: CDR1 LGHNA and CDR2 YSLEER. The V gene end was trimmed by 0 bases and the J gene end by 2 bases; junction bases not matched to a gene: 7. CDR3 length: 17 residues. For the CDR3, the DNA is TGCGCCAGCAGCCAAGAACGGGAAACAGGGGCTGGAAACACCATATATTTT. Translation: CASSQERETGAGNTIYF.

This rearrangement joins TRBV2 to TRBJ2-3, with D possibly TRBD1 on 5 matching bases. The CDR3 covers 13 residues. Germline assignment: CDR1 SNHLY and CDR2 FYNNEI. The V gene lost 3 bases and the J gene lost 2 bases, with 6 bases spanning the gap. The CDR3: CASSDRDTDTQYF. The CDR3 DNA follows: TGTGCCAGCAGTGACAGGGACACAGATACGCAGTATTTT. Together with reference TRBV2 and TRBJ2-3, the CDR3 gives the full variable domain: EPEVTQTPSHQVTQMGQEVILRCVPISNHLYFYWYRQILGQKVEFLVSFYNNEISEKSEIFDDQFSVERPDGSNFTLKIRSTKLEDSAMYFCASSDRDTDTQYFGPGTRLTVL.

With respect to this clone: This specimen includes other DNA sequences encoding the same CDR3. The chain carries TRBV5-5 and TRBJ1-5; D might be TRBD1 (5 bases). The germline gives CDR1 SGHKS, CDR2 YYEKEE (reference sequence). Trimming pared 5 bases from V and 7 bases from J, leaving 13 bases between. CDR3 size: 13 residues. CDR3 DNA sequence: TGTGCCAGCAGTACTCAGGGTGGCCAGCCCCAGCATTTT. Protein product: CASSTQGGQPQHF.

The chain combines TRBV27 with TRBJ1-5; unclear D gene. This CDR3 contains 13 residues. V gave up 3 bases and J gave up 5 bases, with 8 bases separating them. Germline assignment: CDR1 MNHEY and CDR2 SMNVEV (reference sequence). CDR3 bases: TGTGCCAGCAGTTTGGGAAGAGATCAGCCCCAGCATTTT. Translating it yields CASSLGRDQPQHF.